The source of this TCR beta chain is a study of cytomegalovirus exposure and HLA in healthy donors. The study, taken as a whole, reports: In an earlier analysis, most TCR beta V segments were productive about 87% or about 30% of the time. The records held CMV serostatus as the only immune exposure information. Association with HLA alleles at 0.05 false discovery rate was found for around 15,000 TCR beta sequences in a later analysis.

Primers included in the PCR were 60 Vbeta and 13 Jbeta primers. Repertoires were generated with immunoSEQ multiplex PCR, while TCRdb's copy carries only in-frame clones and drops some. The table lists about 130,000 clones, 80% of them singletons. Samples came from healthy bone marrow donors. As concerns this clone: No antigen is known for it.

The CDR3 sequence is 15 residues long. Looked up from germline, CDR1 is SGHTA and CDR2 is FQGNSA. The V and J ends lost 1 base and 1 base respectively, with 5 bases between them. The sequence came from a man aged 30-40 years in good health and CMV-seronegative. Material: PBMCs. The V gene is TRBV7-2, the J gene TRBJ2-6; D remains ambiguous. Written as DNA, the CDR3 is TGTGCCAGCAGCTTAGATCTTTCTGGGGCCAACGTCCTGACTTTC. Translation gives CASSLDLSGANVLTF.